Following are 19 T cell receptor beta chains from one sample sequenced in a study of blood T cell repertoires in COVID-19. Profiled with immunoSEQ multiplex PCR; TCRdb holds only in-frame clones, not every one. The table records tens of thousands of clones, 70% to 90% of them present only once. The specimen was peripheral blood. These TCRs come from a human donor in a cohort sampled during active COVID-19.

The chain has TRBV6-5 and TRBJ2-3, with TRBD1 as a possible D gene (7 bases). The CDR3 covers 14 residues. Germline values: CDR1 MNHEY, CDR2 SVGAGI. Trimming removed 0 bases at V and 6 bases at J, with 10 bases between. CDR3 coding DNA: TGTGCCAGCAGTTACTCACAGGGGAGGGATACGCAGTATTTT. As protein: CASSYSQGRDTQYF.

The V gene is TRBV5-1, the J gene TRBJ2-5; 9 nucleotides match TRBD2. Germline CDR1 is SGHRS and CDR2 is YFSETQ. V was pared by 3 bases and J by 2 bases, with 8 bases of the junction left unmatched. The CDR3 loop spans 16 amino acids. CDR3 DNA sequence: TGCGCCAGCAGCTCAGGCGGGGGGGGCGGGCAAGAGACCCAGTACTTC. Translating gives CASSSGGGGGQETQYF.

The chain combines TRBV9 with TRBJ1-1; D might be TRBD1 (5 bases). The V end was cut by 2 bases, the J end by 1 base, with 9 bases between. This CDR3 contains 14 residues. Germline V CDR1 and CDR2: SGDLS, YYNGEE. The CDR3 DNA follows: TGTGCCAGCAGCGTGTCAACAGGGAACACTGAAGCTTTCTTT. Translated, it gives CASSVSTGNTEAFF. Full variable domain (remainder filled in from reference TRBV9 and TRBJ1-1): DSGVTQTPKHLITATGQRVTLRCSPRSGDLSVYWYQQSLDQGLQFLIQYYNGEERAKGNILERFSAQQFPDLHSELNLSSLELGDSALYFCASSVSTGNTEAFFGQGTRLTVV.

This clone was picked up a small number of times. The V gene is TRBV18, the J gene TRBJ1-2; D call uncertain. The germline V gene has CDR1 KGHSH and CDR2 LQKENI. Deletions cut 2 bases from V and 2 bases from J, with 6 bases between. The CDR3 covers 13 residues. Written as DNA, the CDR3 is TGTGCCAGCTCACCAGTAGAAAACTATGGCTACACCTTC. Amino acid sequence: CASSPVENYGYTF.

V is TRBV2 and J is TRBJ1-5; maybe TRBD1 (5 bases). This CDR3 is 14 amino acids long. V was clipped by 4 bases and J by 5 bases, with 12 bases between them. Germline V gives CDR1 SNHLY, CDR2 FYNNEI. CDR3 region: CASSVDRGYQPQHF. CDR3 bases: TGTGCCAGCAGTGTAGACAGAGGTTATCAGCCCCAGCATTTT.

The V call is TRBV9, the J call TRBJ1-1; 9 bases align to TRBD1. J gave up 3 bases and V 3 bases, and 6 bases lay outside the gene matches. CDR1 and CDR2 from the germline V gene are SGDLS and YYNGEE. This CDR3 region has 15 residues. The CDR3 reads CASSAQTGGDTEAFF. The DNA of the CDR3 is TGTGCCAGCAGCGCCCAGACAGGGGGGGACACTGAAGCTTTCTTT.

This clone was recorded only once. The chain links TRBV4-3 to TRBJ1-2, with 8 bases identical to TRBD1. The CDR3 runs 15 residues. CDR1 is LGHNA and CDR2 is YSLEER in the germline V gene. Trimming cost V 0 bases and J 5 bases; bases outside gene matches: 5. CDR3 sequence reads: CASSQDRGRSYGYTF. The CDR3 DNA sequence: TGCGCCAGCAGCCAAGACAGGGGGCGATCATATGGCTACACCTTC.

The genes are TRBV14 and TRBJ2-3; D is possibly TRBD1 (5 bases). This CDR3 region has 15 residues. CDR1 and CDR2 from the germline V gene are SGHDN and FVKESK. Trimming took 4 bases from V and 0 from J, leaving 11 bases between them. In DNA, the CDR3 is TGTGCCAGCAGCCGGTGGACATCTAGCACAGATACGCAGTATTTT. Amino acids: CASSRWTSSTDTQYF.

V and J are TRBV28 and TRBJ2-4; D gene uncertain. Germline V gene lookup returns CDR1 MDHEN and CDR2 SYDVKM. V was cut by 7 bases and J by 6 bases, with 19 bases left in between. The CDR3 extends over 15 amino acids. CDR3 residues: CASTPSVGVRNIQYF. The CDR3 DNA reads TGTGCCAGCACCCCTTCGGTTGGAGTTAGAAACATTCAGTACTTC.

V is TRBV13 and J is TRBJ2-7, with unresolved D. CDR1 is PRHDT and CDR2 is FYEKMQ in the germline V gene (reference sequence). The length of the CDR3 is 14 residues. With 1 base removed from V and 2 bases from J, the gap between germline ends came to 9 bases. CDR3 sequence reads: CASSLAGQTYEQYF. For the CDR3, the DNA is TGTGCCAGCAGCTTAGCTGGCCAAACCTACGAGCAGTACTTC.

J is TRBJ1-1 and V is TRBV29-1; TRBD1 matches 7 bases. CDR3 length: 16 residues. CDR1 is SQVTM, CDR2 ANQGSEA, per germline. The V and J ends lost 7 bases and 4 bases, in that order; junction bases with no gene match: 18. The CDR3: CSARGGGAFFGTEAFF. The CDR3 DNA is TGCAGCGCCCGTGGAGGGGGCGCGTTTTTTGGCACTGAAGCTTTCTTT.

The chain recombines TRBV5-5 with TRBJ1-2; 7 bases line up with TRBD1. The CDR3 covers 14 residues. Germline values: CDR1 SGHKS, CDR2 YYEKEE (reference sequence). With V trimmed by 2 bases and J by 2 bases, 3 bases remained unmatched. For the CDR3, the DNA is TGTGCCAGCAGCTTCGACAGGGCCAACTATGGCTACACCTTC. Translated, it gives CASSFDRANYGYTF. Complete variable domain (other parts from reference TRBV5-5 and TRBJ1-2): DAGVTQSPTHLIKTRGQQVTLRCSPISGHKSVSWYQQVLGQGPQFIFQYYEKEERGRGNFPDRFSARQFPNYSSELNVNALLLGDSALYLCASSFDRANYGYTFGSGTRLTVV.

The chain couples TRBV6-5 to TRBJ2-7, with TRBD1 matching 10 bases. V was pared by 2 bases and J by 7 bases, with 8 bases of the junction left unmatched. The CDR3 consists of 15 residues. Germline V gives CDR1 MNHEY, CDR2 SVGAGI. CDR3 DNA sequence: TGTGCCAGCAGTTACATGCGACAGGGGGCAGGGGAGCAGTACTTC. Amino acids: CASSYMRQGAGEQYF.

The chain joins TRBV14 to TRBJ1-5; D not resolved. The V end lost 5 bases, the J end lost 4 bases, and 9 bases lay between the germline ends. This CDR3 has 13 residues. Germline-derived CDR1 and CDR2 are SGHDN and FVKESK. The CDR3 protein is CASSATRNQPQHF. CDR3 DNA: TGTGCCAGCAGCGCAACCCGGAATCAGCCCCAGCATTTT.

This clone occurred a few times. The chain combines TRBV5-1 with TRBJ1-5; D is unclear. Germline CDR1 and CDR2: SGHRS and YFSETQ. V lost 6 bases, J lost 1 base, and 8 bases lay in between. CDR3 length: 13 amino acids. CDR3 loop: CASTPGSNQPQHF. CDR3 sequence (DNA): TGCGCCAGCACCCCCGGGAGCAATCAGCCCCAGCATTTT.

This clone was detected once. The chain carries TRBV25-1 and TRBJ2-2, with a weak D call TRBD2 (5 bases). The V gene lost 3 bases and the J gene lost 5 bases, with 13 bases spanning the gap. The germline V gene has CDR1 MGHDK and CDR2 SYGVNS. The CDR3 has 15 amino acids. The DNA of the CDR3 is TGTGCCAGCAGTGATTTCGGCTCGGGGACCGGGGAGCTGTTTTTT. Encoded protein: CASSDFGSGTGELFF.

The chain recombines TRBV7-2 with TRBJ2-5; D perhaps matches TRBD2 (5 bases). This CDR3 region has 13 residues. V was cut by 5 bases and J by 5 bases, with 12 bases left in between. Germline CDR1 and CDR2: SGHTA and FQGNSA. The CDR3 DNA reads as TGTGCCAGCAGCCCTAAGGGCGGGGAGACCCAGTACTTC. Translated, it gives CASSPKGGETQYF.

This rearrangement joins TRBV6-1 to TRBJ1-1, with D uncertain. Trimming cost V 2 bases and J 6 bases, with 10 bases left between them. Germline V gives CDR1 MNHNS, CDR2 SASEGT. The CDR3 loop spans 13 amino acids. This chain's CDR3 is CASSEQARAEAFF. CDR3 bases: TGTGCCAGCAGTGAACAGGCTCGCGCTGAAGCTTTCTTT.

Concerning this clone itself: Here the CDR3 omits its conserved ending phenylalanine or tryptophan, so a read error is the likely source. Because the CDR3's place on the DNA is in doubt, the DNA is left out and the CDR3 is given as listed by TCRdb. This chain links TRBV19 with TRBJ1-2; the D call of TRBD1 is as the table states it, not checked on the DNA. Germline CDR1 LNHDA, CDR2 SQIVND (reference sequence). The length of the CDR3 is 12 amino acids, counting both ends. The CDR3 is CASSIDPDRLFD.